This is a list of T cell receptor beta chains from one sample in a study of blood T cell repertoires in COVID-19. Sequencing was performed with immunoSEQ multiplex PCR; in TCRdb, only in-frame clones are kept and a portion is missing. The repertoire has about 310,000 clones, roughly 90% of them found once; the top ten carry approximately 9%. The source material was PBMCs or T cells enriched from blood (not recorded which). These TCRs come from a woman between 18 and 30 years old who had recovered from COVID-19. Both conserved end residues are part of each CDR3. Fields, in order: clone size, CDR3 length, D gene, J gene, V gene, CDR3 protein, CDR3 DNA. D genes are given only for firm matches. Clone size is not always given. Where it is, it says once, few, many or a class for expanded clones.

clone size: .
CDR3 length: 14
D gene: .
J gene: TRBJ1-3
V gene: TRBV11-2
CDR3 protein: CASSSRGSGNTIYF
CDR3 DNA: TGTGCCAGCAGCTCCCGCGGCTCTGGAAACACCATATATTTT

clone size: .
CDR3 length: 12
D gene: .
J gene: TRBJ2-1
V gene: TRBV11-3
CDR3 protein: CASSSLPDEQFF
CDR3 DNA: TGTGCCAGCAGCTCCCTTCCCGATGAGCAGTTCTTC

clone size: .
CDR3 length: 12
D gene: .
J gene: TRBJ2-7
V gene: TRBV5-5
CDR3 protein: CASSRVVYEQYF
CDR3 DNA: TGTGCCAGCAGCCGGGTCGTATACGAGCAGTACTTC

clone size: .
CDR3 length: 12
D gene: TRBD1
J gene: TRBJ1-2
V gene: TRBV28
CDR3 protein: CASSWTGYGYTF
CDR3 DNA: TGTGCCAGCAGTTGGACAGGCTATGGCTACACCTTC

clone size: .
CDR3 length: 14
D gene: .
J gene: TRBJ2-3
V gene: TRBV5-6
CDR3 protein: CASSLDHYTDTQYF
CDR3 DNA: TGTGCCAGCAGCTTGGATCACTACACAGATACGCAGTATTTT

clone size: .
CDR3 length: 13
D gene: TRBD1
J gene: TRBJ2-7
V gene: TRBV27
CDR3 protein: CARRDRRHPEQYF
CDR3 DNA: TGTGCCAGAAGGGACAGGAGGCACCCCGAGCAGTACTTC

clone size: .
CDR3 length: 15
D gene: .
J gene: TRBJ2-1
V gene: TRBV7-3
CDR3 protein: CASSLGPGYVNEQFF
CDR3 DNA: TGTGCCAGCAGTCTAGGGCCAGGGTATGTCAATGAGCAGTTCTTC

clone size: .
CDR3 length: 14
D gene: .
J gene: TRBJ1-3
V gene: TRBV2
CDR3 protein: CASRDSSSGNTIYF
CDR3 DNA: TGTGCCAGCAGGGACAGTTCCTCTGGAAACACCATATATTTT

clone size: .
CDR3 length: 13
D gene: TRBD2
J gene: TRBJ2-7
V gene: TRBV7-9
CDR3 protein: CASSLEAGGGVDF
CDR3 DNA: TGTGCCAGCAGCTTAGAGGCGGGCGGGGGAGTCGACTTC

clone size: .
CDR3 length: 15
D gene: TRBD2
J gene: TRBJ2-5
V gene: TRBV6-1
CDR3 protein: CASSEGLAGAETQYF
CDR3 DNA: TGTGCCAGCAGTGAAGGGCTAGCGGGGGCGGAGACCCAGTACTTC

clone size: .
CDR3 length: 14
D gene: .
J gene: TRBJ1-3
V gene: TRBV19
CDR3 protein: CASSITPSGNTIYF
CDR3 DNA: TGTGCCAGTAGTATAACTCCCTCTGGAAACACCATATATTTT

clone size: .
CDR3 length: 14
D gene: .
J gene: TRBJ1-2
V gene: TRBV7-2
CDR3 protein: CASSLAGGGERYTF
CDR3 DNA: TGTGCCAGCAGCTTAGCGGGCGGGGGTGAGCGCTACACCTTC

clone size: few
CDR3 length: 15
D gene: .
J gene: TRBJ1-6
V gene: TRBV7-9
CDR3 protein: CASSLAAQGGSPLHF
CDR3 DNA: TGTGCCAGCAGCTTAGCCGCGCAAGGAGGTTCACCCCTCCACTTT

clone size: .
CDR3 length: 18
D gene: TRBD1
J gene: TRBJ2-1
V gene: TRBV7-2
CDR3 protein: CASSLAGTGTIGNNEQFF
CDR3 DNA: TGTGCCAGCAGCTTAGCTGGGACAGGGACCATAGGAAACAATGAGCAGTTCTTC

clone size: few
CDR3 length: 11
D gene: .
J gene: TRBJ1-2
V gene: TRBV5-6
CDR3 protein: CASSHTHGYTF
CDR3 DNA: TGTGCCAGCAGCCACACCCATGGCTACACCTTC

clone size: .
CDR3 length: 15
D gene: .
J gene: TRBJ2-5
V gene: TRBV7-2
CDR3 protein: CASSLSLSGQETQYF
CDR3 DNA: TGTGCCAGCAGCTTATCTCTAAGCGGACAAGAGACCCAGTACTTC

clone size: .
CDR3 length: 14
D gene: .
J gene: TRBJ1-5
V gene: TRBV6-5
CDR3 protein: CASSYGGENQPQHF
CDR3 DNA: TGTGCCAGCAGTTATGGGGGGGAGAATCAGCCCCAGCATTTT

clone size: .
CDR3 length: 14
D gene: TRBD1
J gene: TRBJ1-2
V gene: TRBV28
CDR3 protein: CASSPAQGDYGYTF
CDR3 DNA: TGTGCCAGCAGTCCCGCTCAGGGGGACTATGGCTACACCTTC

clone size: .
CDR3 length: 13
D gene: TRBD1
J gene: TRBJ2-1
V gene: TRBV5-1
CDR3 protein: CASSVGQNNEQFF
CDR3 DNA: TGCGCCAGCAGCGTGGGACAGAACAATGAGCAGTTCTTC

clone size: .
CDR3 length: 13
D gene: TRBD1
J gene: TRBJ1-2
V gene: TRBV7-3
CDR3 protein: CASSEQGAYGYTF
CDR3 DNA: TGTGCCAGCAGCGAACAGGGGGCCTATGGCTACACCTTC

clone size: .
CDR3 length: 17
D gene: TRBD2
J gene: TRBJ2-2
V gene: TRBV9
CDR3 protein: CASSVGLAGGDTGELFF
CDR3 DNA: TGTGCCAGCAGCGTTGGACTAGCGGGAGGGGACACCGGGGAGCTGTTTTTT

clone size: .
CDR3 length: 15
D gene: .
J gene: TRBJ2-7
V gene: TRBV30
CDR3 protein: CAWRDITGAHFEQYF
CDR3 DNA: TGTGCCTGGAGAGACATCACAGGTGCCCACTTTGAGCAGTACTTC

clone size: .
CDR3 length: 17
D gene: TRBD2
J gene: TRBJ2-1
V gene: TRBV3-1/TRBV3-2
CDR3 protein: CASSQDRGSGTYNEQFF
CDR3 DNA: TGTGCCAGCAGCCAAGATCGCGGGAGCGGGACCTACAATGAGCAGTTCTTC

clone size: .
CDR3 length: 14
D gene: .
J gene: TRBJ1-2
V gene: TRBV3-1/TRBV3-2
CDR3 protein: CASSQLSLSNGYTF
CDR3 DNA: TGTGCCAGCAGCCAACTTTCCCTGTCTAATGGCTACACCTTC

clone size: .
CDR3 length: 17
D gene: TRBD2
J gene: TRBJ2-2
V gene: TRBV5-1
CDR3 protein: CASSLSAGGRYTGELFF
CDR3 DNA: TGCGCCAGCAGCTTGTCTGCGGGGGGCCGATACACCGGGGAGCTGTTTTTT

clone size: .
CDR3 length: 12
D gene: .
J gene: TRBJ1-2
V gene: TRBV12-3/TRBV12-4
CDR3 protein: CASSFPAGGYTF
CDR3 DNA: TGTGCCAGCAGTTTTCCTGCAGGAGGCTACACCTTC

clone size: once
CDR3 length: 14
D gene: .
J gene: TRBJ1-2
V gene: TRBV5-6
CDR3 protein: CASSQVDIAYGYTF
CDR3 DNA: TGTGCCAGCAGCCAAGTGGACATAGCCTATGGCTACACCTTC

clone size: .
CDR3 length: 13
D gene: .
J gene: TRBJ1-5
V gene: TRBV4-1
CDR3 protein: CASSQVGVQPQHF
CDR3 DNA: TGCGCCAGCAGCCAAGTAGGGGTTCAGCCCCAGCATTTT

clone size: .
CDR3 length: 13
D gene: TRBD1
J gene: TRBJ1-5
V gene: TRBV12-3/TRBV12-4
CDR3 protein: CASSGTGDQPQHF
CDR3 DNA: TGTGCCAGCAGCGGGACAGGGGATCAGCCCCAGCATTTT

clone size: .
CDR3 length: 13
D gene: .
J gene: TRBJ2-1
V gene: TRBV28
CDR3 protein: CASIRREYNEQFF
CDR3 DNA: TGTGCCAGCATTAGGCGGGAATACAATGAGCAGTTCTTC

clone size: .
CDR3 length: 13
D gene: TRBD1
J gene: TRBJ2-1
V gene: TRBV27
CDR3 protein: CASRRGQVNEQFF
CDR3 DNA: TGTGCCAGCAGGAGGGGACAGGTCAATGAGCAGTTCTTC

clone size: .
CDR3 length: 16
D gene: .
J gene: TRBJ1-1
V gene: TRBV5-1
CDR3 protein: CASSLVAGTMNTEAFF
CDR3 DNA: TGCGCCAGCAGCTTGGTGGCGGGGACGATGAACACTGAAGCTTTCTTT

clone size: .
CDR3 length: 16
D gene: TRBD2
J gene: TRBJ2-3
V gene: TRBV25-1
CDR3 protein: CASSEYRGGRGDTQYF
CDR3 DNA: TGTGCCAGCAGTGAATATCGCGGGGGGCGCGGAGATACGCAGTATTTT

clone size: few
CDR3 length: 14
D gene: TRBD1
J gene: TRBJ2-7
V gene: TRBV5-6
CDR3 protein: CASSLMSGGLEQYF
CDR3 DNA: TGTGCCAGCAGCTTGATGTCAGGGGGCCTCGAGCAGTACTTC

clone size: .
CDR3 length: 16
D gene: .
J gene: TRBJ2-7
V gene: TRBV28
CDR3 protein: CASRGKVDSKFYEQYF
CDR3 DNA: TGTGCCAGCAGGGGGAAAGTTGACAGCAAATTCTACGAGCAGTACTTC

clone size: .
CDR3 length: 15
D gene: .
J gene: TRBJ2-7
V gene: TRBV7-2
CDR3 protein: CASSLAVGGSYEQYF
CDR3 DNA: TGTGCCAGCAGCTTAGCTGTCGGGGGCTCCTACGAGCAGTACTTC

clone size: .
CDR3 length: 13
D gene: .
J gene: TRBJ1-1
V gene: TRBV27
CDR3 protein: CASSVQGSSGAFF
CDR3 DNA: TGTGCCAGCAGTGTTCAGGGTTCTAGCGGAGCTTTCTTT

clone size: .
CDR3 length: 15
D gene: TRBD2
J gene: TRBJ2-5
V gene: TRBV30
CDR3 protein: CAWSYAGGLGETQYF
CDR3 DNA: TGTGCCTGGAGTTACGCGGGGGGGCTGGGAGAGACCCAGTACTTC

clone size: .
CDR3 length: 15
D gene: TRBD1
J gene: TRBJ1-2
V gene: TRBV10-2
CDR3 protein: CASRPGQGESYGYTF
CDR3 DNA: TGCGCCAGCAGGCCTGGACAGGGTGAGAGCTATGGCTACACCTTC

clone size: .
CDR3 length: 13
D gene: TRBD1
J gene: TRBJ1-1
V gene: TRBV27
CDR3 protein: CASSPHRGTEAFF
CDR3 DNA: TGTGCCAGCAGTCCTCACAGGGGCACTGAAGCTTTCTTT

clone size: .
CDR3 length: 18
D gene: TRBD2
J gene: TRBJ2-3
V gene: TRBV3-1/TRBV3-2
CDR3 protein: CASSQERSSGRGEDTQYF
CDR3 DNA: TGTGCCAGCAGCCAAGAGAGGTCTAGCGGGAGGGGAGAAGATACGCAGTATTTT

clone size: .
CDR3 length: 14
D gene: .
J gene: TRBJ1-5
V gene: TRBV7-3
CDR3 protein: CASSLNSPNQPQHF
CDR3 DNA: TGTGCCAGCAGCTTAAACTCGCCTAATCAGCCCCAGCATTTT

clone size: .
CDR3 length: 12
D gene: .
J gene: TRBJ1-5
V gene: TRBV7-2
CDR3 protein: CASSDTNQPQHF
CDR3 DNA: TGTGCCAGCAGCGATACTAATCAGCCCCAGCATTTT

clone size: .
CDR3 length: 13
D gene: TRBD1
J gene: TRBJ1-1
V gene: TRBV5-1
CDR3 protein: CASSYEGATEAFF
CDR3 DNA: TGCGCCAGCAGCTACGAGGGGGCGACTGAAGCTTTCTTT

clone size: .
CDR3 length: 20
D gene: TRBD2
J gene: TRBJ2-3
V gene: TRBV2
CDR3 protein: CASSERLAGGIPSSTDTQYF
CDR3 DNA: TGTGCCAGCAGTGAGAGACTAGCGGGGGGAATTCCCTCTAGCACAGATACGCAGTATTTT

clone size: .
CDR3 length: 16
D gene: TRBD1
J gene: TRBJ2-2
V gene: TRBV2
CDR3 protein: CASRKMTGTNTGELFF
CDR3 DNA: TGTGCCAGCAGGAAAATGACAGGGACGAACACCGGGGAGCTGTTTTTT

clone size: .
CDR3 length: 13
D gene: .
J gene: TRBJ2-5
V gene: TRBV7-3
CDR3 protein: CASSPEQGSVQYF
CDR3 DNA: TGTGCCAGCAGCCCGGAACAGGGCTCGGTCCAGTACTTC

clone size: .
CDR3 length: 15
D gene: .
J gene: TRBJ1-3
V gene: TRBV9
CDR3 protein: CASSPTLGEGNTIYF
CDR3 DNA: TGTGCCAGCAGCCCTACCCTCGGTGAAGGAAACACCATATATTTT

clone size: few
CDR3 length: 14
D gene: TRBD2
J gene: TRBJ2-1
V gene: TRBV7-2
CDR3 protein: CASGRSSGSNEQFF
CDR3 DNA: TGTGCCAGCGGTCGTAGTAGCGGGAGCAATGAGCAGTTCTTC

clone size: .
CDR3 length: 17
D gene: TRBD2
J gene: TRBJ2-7
V gene: TRBV7-2
CDR3 protein: CASSLVWTSGNSYEQYF
CDR3 DNA: TGTGCCAGCAGCTTAGTCTGGACTAGCGGGAATTCCTACGAGCAGTACTTC

clone size: .
CDR3 length: 15
D gene: .
J gene: TRBJ1-1
V gene: TRBV7-3
CDR3 protein: CASSLNRVSNTEAFF
CDR3 DNA: TGTGCCAGCAGCTTAAACCGGGTTTCGAACACTGAAGCTTTCTTT

clone size: .
CDR3 length: 15
D gene: TRBD1
J gene: TRBJ2-5
V gene: TRBV19
CDR3 protein: CAKVGTGRPKETQYF
CDR3 DNA: TGTGCCAAAGTGGGGACAGGGCGACCTAAAGAGACCCAGTACTTC

clone size: .
CDR3 length: 16
D gene: TRBD2
J gene: TRBJ2-1
V gene: TRBV9
CDR3 protein: CASSPIAGVAYNEQFF
CDR3 DNA: TGTGCCAGCAGCCCCATAGCGGGAGTCGCCTACAATGAGCAGTTCTTC

clone size: few
CDR3 length: 14
D gene: TRBD1
J gene: TRBJ1-1
V gene: TRBV2
CDR3 protein: CASILQGGNTEAFF
CDR3 DNA: TGTGCCAGCATACTACAGGGGGGAAACACTGAAGCTTTCTTT

clone size: .
CDR3 length: 16
D gene: TRBD2
J gene: TRBJ2-3
V gene: TRBV7-2
CDR3 protein: CASSLGAGGGTDTQYF
CDR3 DNA: TGTGCCAGCAGCTTAGGCGCGGGAGGTGGCACAGATACGCAGTATTTT

clone size: few
CDR3 length: 17
D gene: TRBD1
J gene: TRBJ1-5
V gene: TRBV6-2/TRBV6-3
CDR3 protein: CASSYSFGQGRNQPQHF
CDR3 DNA: TGTGCCAGCAGTTACTCCTTCGGACAGGGGAGAAATCAGCCCCAGCATTTT

clone size: .
CDR3 length: 17
D gene: TRBD1
J gene: TRBJ1-3
V gene: TRBV19
CDR3 protein: CARRDRNHEYSGNTIYF
CDR3 DNA: TGTGCCAGAAGGGACAGGAACCACGAGTACTCTGGAAACACCATATATTTT

clone size: once
CDR3 length: 16
D gene: TRBD1
J gene: TRBJ1-1
V gene: TRBV19
CDR3 protein: CASSRRSTGRNTEAFF
CDR3 DNA: TGTGCCAGTAGTAGGCGATCGACAGGGCGGAACACTGAAGCTTTCTTT

clone size: .
CDR3 length: 15
D gene: .
J gene: TRBJ1-1
V gene: TRBV6-5
CDR3 protein: CASRWKGVQNTEAFF
CDR3 DNA: TGTGCCAGCAGGTGGAAGGGGGTTCAGAACACTGAAGCTTTCTTT

clone size: .
CDR3 length: 14
D gene: TRBD1
J gene: TRBJ1-1
V gene: TRBV12-5
CDR3 protein: CASGPGTANTEAFF
CDR3 DNA: TGTGCTAGTGGTCCCGGGACAGCGAACACTGAAGCTTTCTTT